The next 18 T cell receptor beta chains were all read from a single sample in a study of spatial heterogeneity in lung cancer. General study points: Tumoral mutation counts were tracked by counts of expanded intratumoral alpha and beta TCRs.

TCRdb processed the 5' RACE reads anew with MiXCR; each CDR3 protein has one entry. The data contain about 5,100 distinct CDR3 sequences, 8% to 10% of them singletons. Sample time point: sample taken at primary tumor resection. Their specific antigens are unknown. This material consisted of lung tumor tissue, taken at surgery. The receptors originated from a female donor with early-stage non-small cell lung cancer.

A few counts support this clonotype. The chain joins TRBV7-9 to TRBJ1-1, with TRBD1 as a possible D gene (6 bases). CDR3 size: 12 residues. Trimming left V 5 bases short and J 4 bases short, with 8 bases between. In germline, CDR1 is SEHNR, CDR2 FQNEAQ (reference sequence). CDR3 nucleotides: TGTGCCAGCAGCGGAGGGGGCACTGAAGCTTTCTTT. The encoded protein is CASSGGGTEAFF.

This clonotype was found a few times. For the CDR3, the DNA is TGTGCCACCAGTGATTCCGGGACAGGGGTCAACAATGAGCAGTTCTTC. Its translation: CATSDSGTGVNNEQFF. The gene calls are TRBV24-1 and TRBJ2-1, with 10 bases matching TRBD1. The germline V gene encodes CDR1 KGHDR and CDR2 SFDVKD. V was clipped by 2 bases and J by 5 bases; unmatched bases: 5. The CDR3 consists of 16 residues.

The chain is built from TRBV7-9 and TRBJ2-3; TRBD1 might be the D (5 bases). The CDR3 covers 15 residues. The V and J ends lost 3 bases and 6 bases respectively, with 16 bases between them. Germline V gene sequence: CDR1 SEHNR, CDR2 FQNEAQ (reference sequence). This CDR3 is CASSLGLERVDTQYF. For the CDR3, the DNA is TGTGCCAGCAGCTTGGGGCTAGAAAGGGTGGATACGCAGTATTTT.

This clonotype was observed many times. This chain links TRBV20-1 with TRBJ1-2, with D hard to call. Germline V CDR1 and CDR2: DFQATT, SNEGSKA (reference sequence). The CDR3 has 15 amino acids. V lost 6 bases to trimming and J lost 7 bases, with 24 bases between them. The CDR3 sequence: CSAQPSGRSVLGYTF. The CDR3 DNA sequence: TGCAGTGCCCAACCTTCGGGCAGATCTGTACTTGGCTACACCTTC.

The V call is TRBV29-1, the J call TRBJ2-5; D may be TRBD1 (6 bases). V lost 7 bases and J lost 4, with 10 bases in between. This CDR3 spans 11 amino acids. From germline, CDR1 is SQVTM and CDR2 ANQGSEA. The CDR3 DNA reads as TGCAGCGGGGGGCCCGGAGAGACCCAGTACTTC. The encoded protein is CSGGPGETQYF. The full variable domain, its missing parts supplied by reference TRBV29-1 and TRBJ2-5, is SAVISQKPSRDICQRGTSLTIQCQVDSQVTMMFWYRQQPGQSLTLIATANQGSEATYESGFVIDKFPISRPNLTFSTLTVSNMSPEDSSIYLCSGGPGETQYFGPGTRLLVL.

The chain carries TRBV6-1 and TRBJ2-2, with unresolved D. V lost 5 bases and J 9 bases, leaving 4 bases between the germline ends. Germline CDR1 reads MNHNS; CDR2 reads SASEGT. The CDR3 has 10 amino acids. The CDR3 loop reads CASSLRELFF. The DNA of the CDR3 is TGTGCCAGCAGTCTCCGGGAGCTGTTTTTT.

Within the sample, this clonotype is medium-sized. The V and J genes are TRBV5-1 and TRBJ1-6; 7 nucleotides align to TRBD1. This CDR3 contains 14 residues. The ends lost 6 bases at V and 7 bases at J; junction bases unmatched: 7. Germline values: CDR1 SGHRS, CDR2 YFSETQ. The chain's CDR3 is CASKTGQPNSPLHF. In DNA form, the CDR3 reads TGCGCCAGCAAGACGGGACAGCCAAATTCACCCCTCCACTTT.

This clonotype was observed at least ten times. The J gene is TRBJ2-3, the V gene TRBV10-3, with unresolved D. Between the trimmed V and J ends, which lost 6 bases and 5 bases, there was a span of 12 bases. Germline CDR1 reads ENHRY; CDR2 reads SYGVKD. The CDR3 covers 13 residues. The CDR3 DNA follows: TGTGCCATCAGCCCCCGCTCCCAAGATACGCAGTATTTT. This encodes CAISPRSQDTQYF.

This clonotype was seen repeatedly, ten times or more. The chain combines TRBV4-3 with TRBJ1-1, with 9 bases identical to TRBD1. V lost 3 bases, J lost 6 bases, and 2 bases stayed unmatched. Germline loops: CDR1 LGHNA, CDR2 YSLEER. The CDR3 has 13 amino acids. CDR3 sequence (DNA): TGCGCCAGCAGCCAGGGACAGGGCTCTGAAGCTTTCTTT. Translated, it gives CASSQGQGSEAFF.

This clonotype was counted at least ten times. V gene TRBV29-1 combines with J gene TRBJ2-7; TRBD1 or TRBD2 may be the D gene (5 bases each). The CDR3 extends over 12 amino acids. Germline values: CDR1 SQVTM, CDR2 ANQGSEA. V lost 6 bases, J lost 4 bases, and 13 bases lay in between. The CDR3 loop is CSVTGRSYEQYF. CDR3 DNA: TGCAGCGTAACGGGACGTTCTTACGAGCAGTACTTC.

The CDR3 reads CSEARGRGIQETQYF. The CDR3 coding sequence is TGCAGTGAAGCGAGGGGCAGGGGAATTCAAGAGACCCAGTACTTC. V usage is TRBV20-1 and J usage is TRBJ2-5, with D perhaps TRBD1 (6 bases). The germline V and J ends were trimmed by 7 bases and 2 bases, with 20 bases remaining between them. The V gene's germline CDR1 is DFQATT and CDR2 SNEGSKA (reference sequence). There are 15 residues in the CDR3.

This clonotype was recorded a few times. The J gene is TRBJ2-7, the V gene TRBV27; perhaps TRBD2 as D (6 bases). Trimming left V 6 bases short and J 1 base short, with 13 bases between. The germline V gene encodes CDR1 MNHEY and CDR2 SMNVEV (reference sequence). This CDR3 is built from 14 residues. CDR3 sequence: CASRAISGSYEQYF. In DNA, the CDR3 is TGTGCCAGCAGGGCAATTAGCGGATCCTACGAGCAGTACTTC.

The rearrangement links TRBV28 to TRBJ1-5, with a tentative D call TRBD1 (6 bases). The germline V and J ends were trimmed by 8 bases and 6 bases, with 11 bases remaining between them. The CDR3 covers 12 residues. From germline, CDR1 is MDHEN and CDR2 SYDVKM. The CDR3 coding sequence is TGTGCCAGCGCCTTAGGGGGTCAGCCCCAGCATTTT. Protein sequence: CASALGGQPQHF. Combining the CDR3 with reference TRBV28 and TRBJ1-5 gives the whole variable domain DVKVTQSSRYLVKRTGEKVFLECVQDMDHENMFWYRQDPGLGLRLIYFSYDVKMKEKGDIPEGYSVSREKKERFSLILESASTNQTSMYLCASALGGQPQHFGDGTRLSIL.

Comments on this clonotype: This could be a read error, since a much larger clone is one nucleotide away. The CDR3 nucleotides read TGCAGTGCTAGGAGCGCGGGACTGGGGGCCTACGAGCAGTACTTC. Amino acid sequence: CSARSAGLGAYEQYF. The rearrangement joins TRBV20-1 to TRBJ2-7, with D maybe TRBD2 (6 bases). This CDR3 has 15 amino acids. V was clipped by 3 bases and J by 2 bases, with 17 bases between them. Germline CDR1 reads DFQATT; CDR2 reads SNEGSKA (reference sequence).

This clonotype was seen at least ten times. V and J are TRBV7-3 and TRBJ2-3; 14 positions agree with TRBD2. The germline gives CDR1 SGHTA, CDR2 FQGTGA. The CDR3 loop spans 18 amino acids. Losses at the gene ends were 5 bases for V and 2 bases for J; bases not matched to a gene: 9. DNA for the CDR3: TGTGCCAGCAGCGTCACCGGGACTAGCGGGAGAGTCACAGATACGCAGTATTTT. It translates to CASSVTGTSGRVTDTQYF.

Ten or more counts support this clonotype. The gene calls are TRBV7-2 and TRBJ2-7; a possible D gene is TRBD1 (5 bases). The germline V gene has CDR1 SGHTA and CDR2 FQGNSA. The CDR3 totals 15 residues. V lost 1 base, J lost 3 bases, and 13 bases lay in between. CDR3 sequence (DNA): TGTGCCAGCAGCTTAGAACGTTCAGGACACTACGAGCAGTACTTC. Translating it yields CASSLERSGHYEQYF.

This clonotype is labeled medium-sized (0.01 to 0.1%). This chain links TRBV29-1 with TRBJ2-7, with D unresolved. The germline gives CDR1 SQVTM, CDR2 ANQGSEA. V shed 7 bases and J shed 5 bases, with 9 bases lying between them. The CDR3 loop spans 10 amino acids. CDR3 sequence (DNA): TGCAGCGCCCTGCAACACGAGCAGTACTTC. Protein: CSALQHEQYF.

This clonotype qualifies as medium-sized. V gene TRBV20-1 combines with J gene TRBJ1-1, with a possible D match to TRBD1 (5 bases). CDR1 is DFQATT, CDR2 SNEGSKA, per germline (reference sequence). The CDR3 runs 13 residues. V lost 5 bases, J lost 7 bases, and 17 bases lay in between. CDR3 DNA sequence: TGCAGTGCTTCCGAAGGGGTGGGCATTGAAGCTTTCTTT. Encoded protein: CSASEGVGIEAFF.